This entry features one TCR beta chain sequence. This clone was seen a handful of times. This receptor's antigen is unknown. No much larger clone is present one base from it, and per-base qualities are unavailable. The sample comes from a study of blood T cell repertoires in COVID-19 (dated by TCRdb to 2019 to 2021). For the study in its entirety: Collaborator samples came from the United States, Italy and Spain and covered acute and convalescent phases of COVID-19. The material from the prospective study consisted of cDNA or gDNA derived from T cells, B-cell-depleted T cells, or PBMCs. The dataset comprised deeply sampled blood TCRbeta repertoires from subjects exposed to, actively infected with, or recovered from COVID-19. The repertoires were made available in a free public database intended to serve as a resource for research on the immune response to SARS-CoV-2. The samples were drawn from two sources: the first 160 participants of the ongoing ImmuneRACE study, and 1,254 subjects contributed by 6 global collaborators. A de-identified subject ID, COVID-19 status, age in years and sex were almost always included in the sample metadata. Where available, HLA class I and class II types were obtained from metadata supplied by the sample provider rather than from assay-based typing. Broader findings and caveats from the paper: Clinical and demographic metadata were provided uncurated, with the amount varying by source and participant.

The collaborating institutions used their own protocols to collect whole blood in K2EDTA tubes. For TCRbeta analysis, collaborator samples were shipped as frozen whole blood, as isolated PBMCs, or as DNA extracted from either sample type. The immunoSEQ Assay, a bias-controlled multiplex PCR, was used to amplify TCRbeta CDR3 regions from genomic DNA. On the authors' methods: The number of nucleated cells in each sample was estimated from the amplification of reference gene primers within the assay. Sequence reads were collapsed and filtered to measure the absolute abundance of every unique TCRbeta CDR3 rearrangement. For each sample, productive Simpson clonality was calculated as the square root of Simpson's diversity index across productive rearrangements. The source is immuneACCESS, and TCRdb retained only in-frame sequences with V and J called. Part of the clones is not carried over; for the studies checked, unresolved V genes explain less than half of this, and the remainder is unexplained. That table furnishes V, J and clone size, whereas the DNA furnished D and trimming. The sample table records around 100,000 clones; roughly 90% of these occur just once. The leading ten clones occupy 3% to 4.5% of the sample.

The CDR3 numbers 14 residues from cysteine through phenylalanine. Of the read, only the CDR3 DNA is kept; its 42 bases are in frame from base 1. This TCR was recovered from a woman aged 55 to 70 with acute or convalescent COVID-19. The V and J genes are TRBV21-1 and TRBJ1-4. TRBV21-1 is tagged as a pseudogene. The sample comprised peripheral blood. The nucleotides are TGTGCCAGCAGCAACCCAGGGCCCGGGGGAAAACTGTTTTTT. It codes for CASSNPGPGGKLFF.